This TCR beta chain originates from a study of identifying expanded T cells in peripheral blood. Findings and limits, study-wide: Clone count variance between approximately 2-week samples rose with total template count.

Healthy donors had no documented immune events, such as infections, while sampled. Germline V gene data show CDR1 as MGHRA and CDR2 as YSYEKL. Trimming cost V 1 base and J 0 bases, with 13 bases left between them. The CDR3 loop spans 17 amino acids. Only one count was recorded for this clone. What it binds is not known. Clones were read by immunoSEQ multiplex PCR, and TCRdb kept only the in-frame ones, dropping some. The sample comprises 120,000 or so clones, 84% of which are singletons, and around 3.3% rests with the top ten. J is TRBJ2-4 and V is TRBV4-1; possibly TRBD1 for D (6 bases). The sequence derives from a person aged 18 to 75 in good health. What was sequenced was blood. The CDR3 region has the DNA TGCGCCAGCAGCCAAGGCAGGGACACACTAGCCAAAAACATTCAGTACTTC. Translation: CASSQGRDTLAKNIQYF.